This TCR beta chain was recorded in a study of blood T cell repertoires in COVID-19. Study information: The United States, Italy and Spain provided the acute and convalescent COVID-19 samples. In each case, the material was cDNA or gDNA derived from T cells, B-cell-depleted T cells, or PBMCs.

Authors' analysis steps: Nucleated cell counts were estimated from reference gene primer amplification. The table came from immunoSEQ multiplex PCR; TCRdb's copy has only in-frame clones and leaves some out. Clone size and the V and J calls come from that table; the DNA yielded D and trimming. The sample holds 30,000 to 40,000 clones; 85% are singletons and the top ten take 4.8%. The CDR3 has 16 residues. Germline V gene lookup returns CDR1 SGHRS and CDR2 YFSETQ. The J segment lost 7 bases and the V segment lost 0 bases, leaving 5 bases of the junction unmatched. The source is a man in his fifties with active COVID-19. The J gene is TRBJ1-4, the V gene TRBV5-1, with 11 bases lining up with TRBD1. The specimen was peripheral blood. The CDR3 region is CASSLAGDRGTEKLFF. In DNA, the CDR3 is TGCGCCAGCAGCTTGGCCGGGGACAGGGGGACTGAAAAACTGTTTTTT. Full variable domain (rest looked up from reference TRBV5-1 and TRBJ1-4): KAGVTQTPRYLIKTRGQQVTLSCSPISGHRSVSWYQQTPGQGLQFLFEYFSETQRNKGNFPGRFSGRQFSNSRSEMNVSTLELGDSALYLCASSLAGDRGTEKLFFGSGTQLSVL.